These 20 T cell receptor beta chains originate from one sample sequenced in a study of blood T cell repertoires in COVID-19. The table came from immunoSEQ multiplex PCR; TCRdb's copy has only in-frame clones and leaves some out. The table includes around 330,000 clones, roughly 90% detected once. Sequencing was done on a sample of PBMCs or T cells enriched from blood (not recorded which). These receptor sequences come from a woman between 18 and 30 years old who had recovered from COVID-19.

J is TRBJ2-4 and V is TRBV5-8; D gene ambiguous. This CDR3 region has 14 residues. V was shortened by 1 base and J by 4 bases, with 9 bases between the two germline ends. Germline V gene data show CDR1 as SGHTS and CDR2 as YDEGEE. CDR3 nucleotides: TGTGCCAGCAGCTTGTTGTCAGTTAAAAACATTCAGTACTTC. Protein sequence: CASSLLSVKNIQYF.

V usage is TRBV3-1 (or the pseudogene TRBV3-2) and J usage is TRBJ2-3, with TRBD1 identical over 7 bases. This CDR3 has 17 amino acids. V trimming: 3 bases; J trimming: 6 bases; junction bases outside the gene matches: 15. Germline V gene sequence: CDR1 LGHDT, CDR2 YNNKEL (reference sequence). CDR3 amino acids: CASSHYQDRPGRDTQYF. As DNA, the CDR3 is TGTGCCAGCAGCCATTACCAGGACAGGCCTGGGCGGGATACGCAGTATTTT.

The count of this clone is one. The chain has TRBV7-3 and TRBJ2-2, with TRBD1 identical over 9 bases. CDR1 is SGHTA, CDR2 FQGTGA, per germline. The CDR3 has 15 residues. V shed 1 base, J shed 6 bases, and the junction held 3 bases outside the gene matches. In DNA form, the CDR3 reads TGTGCCAGCAGCTTAATGGGGACAGGGCCCGGGGAGCTGTTTTTT. The encoded protein is CASSLMGTGPGELFF.

As DNA, the CDR3 is TGTGCCAGCGGAGGAGGGAGCTCCTATAATTCACCCCTCCACTTT. Its protein is CASGGGSSYNSPLHF. V gene TRBV7-2 combines with J gene TRBJ1-6; no reliable D call. CDR3 length equals 15 residues. Germline CDR1 and CDR2: SGHTA and FQGNSA. The V end was cut by 8 bases, the J end by 0 bases, with 11 bases between.

The chain links TRBV4-3 to TRBJ1-2; D is perhaps TRBD1 (6 bases). Trimming took 3 bases from V and 4 from J, leaving 9 bases between them. CDR1 is LGHNA and CDR2 is YSLEER in the germline V gene. This CDR3 region has 13 residues. The CDR3 reads CASSQETGYGYTF. The CDR3 nucleotides read TGCGCCAGCAGCCAGGAGACAGGCTATGGCTACACCTTC.

This clone was seen once. The rearrangement links TRBV5-6 to TRBJ2-7; 9 bases line up with TRBD1. The trim removed 7 bases at V and 3 bases at J, leaving 14 bases unmatched. From germline, CDR1 is SGHDT and CDR2 YYEEEE. The CDR3 consists of 16 residues. The CDR3 nucleotides read TGTGCCAGCCAAACCATCACCGGGACAGGGCTCTACGAGCAGTACTTC. Translating gives CASQTITGTGLYEQYF.

This clone has a single count. The rearrangement links TRBV20-1 to TRBJ1-5; D perhaps matches TRBD1 (6 bases). Germline V lookup: CDR1 DFQATT, CDR2 SNEGSKA (reference sequence). The CDR3 has 14 amino acids. Trimming pared 3 bases from V and 5 bases from J, leaving 14 bases between. In DNA form, the CDR3 reads TGCAGTGCTAGTGCCGACAGGAGCTATCAGCCCCAGCATTTT. Translation gives CSASADRSYQPQHF.

The chain has TRBV14 and TRBJ1-1; TRBD1 might be the D (5 bases). The CDR3 length is 13 residues. V shed 8 bases and J shed 4 bases, with 14 bases lying between them. Germline V lookup: CDR1 SGHDN, CDR2 FVKESK. CDR3 residues: CASSWYQGTEAFF. The CDR3 region has the DNA TGTGCCAGCTCTTGGTATCAGGGCACTGAAGCTTTCTTT.

J is TRBJ1-6 and V is TRBV9; 9 bases match TRBD1. J was trimmed by 9 bases and V by 3 bases; bases with no gene match: 7. Looked up from germline, CDR1 is SGDLS and CDR2 is YYNGEE. The CDR3 is 15 residues long. The CDR3 nucleotides are TGTGCCAGCAGCGCCACAGGGGGCGCTTCTTCACCCCTCCACTTT. Residues: CASSATGGASSPLHF.

The chain joins TRBV28 to TRBJ1-2; D unresolved. The CDR3 runs to 14 residues. V was clipped by 3 bases and J by 4 bases, with 12 bases between them. The germline V gene has CDR1 MDHEN and CDR2 SYDVKM. CDR3 sequence (DNA): TGTGCCAGCAGTTTTACGGGTTCGGTCTATGGCTACACCTTC. As protein: CASSFTGSVYGYTF.

The chain is built from TRBV7-2 and TRBJ1-2; D may be TRBD1 (5 bases). Deletions cut 6 bases from V and 6 bases from J, with 14 bases between. Germline CDR1 SGHTA, CDR2 FQGNSA. The CDR3 is 13 amino acids. This CDR3 is CASRVKGRDGYTF. For the CDR3, the DNA is TGTGCCAGCAGAGTTAAGGGGAGGGATGGCTACACCTTC.

J is TRBJ1-2 and V is TRBV5-4; D possibly corresponds to TRBD1 (5 bases). This CDR3 contains 14 residues. V was trimmed by 4 bases and J by 6 bases, leaving 16 bases between them. Per the germline V gene, CDR1 is SGHNT and CDR2 is YYREEE (reference sequence). CDR3 residues: CASSPSRGGNGYTF. The CDR3 DNA is TGTGCCAGCAGCCCCAGTCGGGGGGGTAATGGCTACACCTTC.

This clone has just one count. V and J are TRBV25-1 and TRBJ1-3; no clear D. Trimming took 2 bases from V and 0 from J, leaving 8 bases between them. Germline V CDR1 and CDR2: MGHDK, SYGVNS. The CDR3 is 15 amino acids. This CDR3 reads CASSEASSSGNTIYF. CDR3 in DNA: TGTGCCAGCAGTGAAGCTAGTTCCTCTGGAAACACCATATATTTT.

V is TRBV18 and J is TRBJ2-7; possible D gene TRBD2, 6 bases. V lost 2 bases, J lost 4 bases, and 9 bases lay in between. The CDR3 has 13 residues. Germline V CDR1 and CDR2: KGHSH, LQKENI. The CDR3 sequence: CASSPGSGYEQYF. CDR3 nucleotides: TGTGCCAGCTCACCAGGTAGCGGTTACGAGCAGTACTTC.

V and J are TRBV19 and TRBJ1-2, with D maybe TRBD1 (5 bases). The CDR3 spans 16 residues. Germline V gives CDR1 LNHDA, CDR2 SQIVND (reference sequence). Trimming cost V 6 bases and J 3 bases, with 20 bases left between them. The DNA of the CDR3 is TGTGCCAGTAGCCGGAGGGGAGGGGCTCGGGACTATGGCTACACCTTC. The encoded protein is CASSRRGGARDYGYTF.

V gene TRBV11-2 combines with J gene TRBJ2-1; 7 bases line up with TRBD1. The CDR3 totals 18 residues. After removal of 4 bases from V and 1 base from J, the junction contained 13 bases not matched to a gene. The V gene's germline CDR1 is SGHAT and CDR2 FQNNGV. The CDR3 loop is CASSSPWTGFESYNEQFF. Here the CDR3 DNA reads TGTGCCAGCAGCTCTCCTTGGACAGGTTTTGAGTCCTACAATGAGCAGTTCTTC.

The J gene is TRBJ1-1, the V gene TRBV30; TRBD1 aligns across 8 bases. With V trimmed by 0 bases and J by 5 bases, 8 bases remained unmatched. The CDR3 is 15 residues long. The germline CDR1 and CDR2 sequences are GTSNPN and SVGIG (reference sequence). For the CDR3, the DNA is TGTGCCTGGAGTGTCCTCCTCGACAGGGGAACTGAAGCTTTCTTT. It yields the protein CAWSVLLDRGTEAFF.

This clone was seen only once. The chain carries TRBV11-2 and TRBJ1-1, with 8 nucleotides matching TRBD1. The CDR3 runs 15 residues. Trimming at V came to 5 bases and at J to 5 bases, leaving 10 bases not matched to a gene. Germline V lookup: CDR1 SGHAT, CDR2 FQNNGV. This CDR3 is CASSGYRGRGTEAFF. CDR3 DNA sequence: TGTGCCAGCAGCGGTTACAGGGGGAGGGGTACTGAAGCTTTCTTT.

The V call is TRBV6-2 or TRBV6-3, the J call TRBJ1-1; 7 nucleotides align to TRBD1. Germline values: CDR1 MNHEY, CDR2 SVGEGT. V lost 4 bases, J lost 11 bases, and 7 bases stayed unmatched. CDR3 length: 12 amino acids. The CDR3 spells CASSWQGDLAFF. CDR3 in DNA: TGTGCCAGCAGTTGGCAGGGGGATTTGGCTTTCTTT.

This sequence joins TRBV5-1 and TRBJ1-2; D is ambiguous. Germline V gene sequence: CDR1 SGHRS, CDR2 YFSETQ. V was shortened by 2 bases and J by 4 bases, with 21 bases between the two germline ends. The CDR3 runs 17 residues. CDR3 sequence (DNA): TGCGCCAGCAGCTTTAACCTACGGGAGAACAAACTCTATGGCTACACCTTC. It is translated as CASSFNLRENKLYGYTF.